The entry that follows covers one T cell receptor beta chain sequence. These data belong to a study of beta chain features in type 1 diabetes. Every sorted population was more than 98% pure. This CDR3 spans 15 amino acids. Germline assignment: CDR1 SGHTA and CDR2 FQGNSA. Deletions cut 2 bases from V and 0 bases from J, with 11 bases between. Sequenced material consisted of expressed TCRB transcripts (all of the isolated RNA was reverse transcribed). Sequencing used immunoSEQ multiplex PCR; TCRdb keeps in-frame clones, though not all of them. The data show around 500,000 clones, with 10% to 12% seen just once and 0.045% to 0.06% held by the top ten.

This clonotype was sampled from a young woman in good health. The source material was naive CD4+ T cells from blood. J is TRBJ2-7 and V is TRBV7-2; weak D call: TRBD2 (5 bases). CDR3 sequence: CASSLRSGFSYEQYF. In DNA form, the CDR3 reads TGTGCCAGCAGCTTACGCTCGGGGTTCTCCTACGAGCAGTACTTC.